This TCR beta chain was observed in a study of prognosis after radiotherapy for stage I lung cancer. Overall study results and limits: Stereotactic body radiation therapy was followed by fewer unique TCR clones, median 10,088 versus 6,861.

Concerning this clonotype itself: Antigen unknown. One junction end does not reproduce the germline sequence, and a read error may be involved.

Genomic DNA was subjected to two-round multiplex PCR for amplification of TCR beta CDR3. The authors ran first-round PCR with primers specific to each TRBV and TRBJ gene. TCRdb reprocessed the multiplex PCR reads with MiXCR, giving one entry per CDR3 protein. This table has fewer than 35,000 distinct CDR3 sequences, about 43% appearing once. From germline, CDR1 is MNHEY and CDR2 SVGEGT. The CDR3 is 15 amino acids. The J gene is TRBJ2-2, the V gene TRBV6-2 or TRBV6-3; D might be TRBD2 (5 bases). Sample: PBMCs, taken before or after stereotactic body radiation therapy (not recorded which). The TCR comes from a donor over 45 with non-small cell lung cancer. CDR3 nucleotide sequence: TGTGCCAGCAGTGACACGGCAGACCTACACCGGGGAGCTGTTTTT. Translated: CASSDTADLHRGAVF.